The clone carrying this T cell receptor (beta chain) was detected ten times or more. What it binds is not known. These data are taken from a study of response to subunit inactivated influenza vaccine. Study-wide results and limits: Each seasonal influenza vaccination, the authors suggested, recruits few new T cells.

TCRdb ran MiXCR on the RT-PCR reads and lists one entry per CDR3 protein. The sample includes about 500,000 distinct CDR3 sequences, roughly 7.6% of them seen just once. Per the germline V gene, CDR1 is DFQATT and CDR2 is SNEGSKA (reference sequence). This CDR3 comprises 16 residues. V gave up 6 bases and J gave up 3 bases; unmatched junction bases: 9. This chain links TRBV20-1 with TRBJ2-1; TRBD2 matches 12 bases. Sequenced material: PBMCs from blood, taken about 23 months after vaccination. The sequence came from a man in his fifties or sixties who received an inactivated influenza vaccine. CDR3 sequence reads: CSARSGLAGLYNEQFF. The CDR3, as DNA: TGCAGTGCCAGATCCGGACTAGCGGGACTCTACAATGAGCAGTTCTTC.